Following are 31 T cell receptor beta chains from one sample sequenced in a study of response to subunit inactivated influenza vaccine. TCRdb called the RT-PCR reads again in MiXCR, with one record for every CDR3 protein. The repertoire has around 480,000 distinct CDR3 sequences, approximately 11% of them found once; the top ten carry 9.5% to 15%. The sample was PBMCs from blood, taken about 6 weeks after vaccination. Source of these receptors: a man aged 50 to 60 who received an inactivated influenza vaccine.

The chain uses TRBV9 and TRBJ1-3, with a possible D match to TRBD1 (5 bases). The CDR3 has 14 residues. V was shortened by 1 base and J by 2 bases, with 7 bases between the two germline ends. Per the germline V gene, CDR1 is SGDLS and CDR2 is YYNGEE. In DNA form, the CDR3 reads TGTGCCAGCAGCGTAAGGGGTACTGGAAACACCATATATTTT. It specifies CASSVRGTGNTIYF.

The J gene is TRBJ2-3, the V gene TRBV4-1; 8 nucleotides align to TRBD2. CDR1 MGHRA and CDR2 YSYEKL come from the germline V gene. There are 17 residues in the CDR3. V shed 1 base, J shed 5 bases, and the junction held 11 bases outside the gene matches. CDR3 protein: CASSQVRGGLVLDTQYF. The CDR3 nucleotides are TGCGCCAGCAGCCAAGTTCGGGGGGGGCTGGTTTTAGATACGCAGTATTTT.

This clonotype appeared many times. The chain combines TRBV5-1 with TRBJ2-1; 7 nucleotides line up with TRBD2. The germline gives CDR1 SGHRS, CDR2 YFSETQ. There are 16 residues in the CDR3. The V and J ends lost 3 bases and 1 base, in that order; junction bases with no gene match: 7. The CDR3 here is CASSSGGPESYNEQFF. The CDR3 DNA is TGCGCCAGCAGCTCGGGGGGTCCCGAATCCTACAATGAGCAGTTCTTC.

This chain links TRBV5-1 with TRBJ2-5; the match to TRBD2 covers 7 bases. This CDR3 has 16 residues. Germline V gene data show CDR1 as SGHRS and CDR2 as YFSETQ. V dropped 0 bases and J dropped 3; count of bases not matched to a gene: 8. CDR3 in amino acids: CASSLVFGTKEETQYF. The CDR3 region has the DNA TGCGCCAGCAGCTTGGTATTCGGGACTAAAGAAGAGACCCAGTACTTC.

This clonotype has more than one count but fewer than ten. V and J are TRBV12-3 or TRBV12-4 and TRBJ1-5; no firm D call. With 5 bases removed from V and 5 bases from J, the gap between germline ends came to 7 bases. The CDR3 consists of 12 residues. CDR3 DNA sequence: TGTGCCAGCAGTCAGACCCATCAGCCCCAGCATTTT. Protein: CASSQTHQPQHF.

The DNA for the CDR3 is TGTGCCAGCGGGGGGATTAGTCTCCAGAACGAGCAGTACTTC. Residues: CASGGISLQNEQYF. The chain employs TRBV6-2 or TRBV6-3 and TRBJ2-7; D is perhaps TRBD2 (6 bases). V was pared by 8 bases and J by 5 bases, with 19 bases between. The CDR3 sequence is 14 residues long. CDR1 and CDR2 from the germline V gene are MNHEY and SVGEGT.

This clonotype was detected a few times. The chain joins TRBV5-1 to TRBJ2-1, with TRBD2 identical over 12 bases. The CDR3 runs 17 residues. From germline, CDR1 is SGHRS and CDR2 YFSETQ. V lost 0 bases and J lost 3; bases outside the gene matches: 4. CDR3 sequence reads: CASSLALTSGSYNEQFF. DNA for the CDR3: TGCGCCAGCAGCTTGGCCTTGACTAGCGGGAGCTACAATGAGCAGTTCTTC.

In its sample, this clonotype was seen many times. This chain uses TRBV10-3 with TRBJ2-7; D unresolved. The CDR3 is 17 residues long. The V gene's germline CDR1 is ENHRY and CDR2 SYGVKD. Trimming removed 4 bases from V and 3 bases from J, with 22 bases in between. The CDR3 DNA sequence: TGTGCCATCAGTGCCTCGGAAGGACGGAAGGACCGCTACGAGCAGTACTTC. It yields the protein CAISASEGRKDRYEQYF.

Concerning this clonotype: This could be a read error, since a much larger clone is one nucleotide away. The chain joins TRBV29-1 to TRBJ2-2, with a weak D call TRBD2 (6 bases). Germline V gene lookup returns CDR1 SQVTM and CDR2 ANQGSEA. CDR3 length equals 12 residues. The CDR3 reads CSVADFGGEPFF. In DNA form, the CDR3 reads TGCAGCGTTGCGGACTTCGGCGGGGAGCCGTTTTTT.

V gene TRBV7-2 combines with J gene TRBJ2-1; D perhaps matches TRBD2 (6 bases). CDR3 size: 13 residues. CDR1 is SGHTA and CDR2 is FQGNSA in the germline V gene. Trimming stripped 5 bases from V and 5 bases from J, with 10 bases between. CDR3 nucleotides: TGTGCCAGCAGCGCCGGGACTCACAATGAGCAGTTCTTC. Amino acid sequence: CASSAGTHNEQFF.

The rearrangement uses TRBV2 and TRBJ2-7; D gene uncertain. The V and J ends lost 4 bases and 3 bases respectively, with 7 bases between them. The germline gives CDR1 SNHLY, CDR2 FYNNEI. The CDR3 totals 12 residues. In DNA form, the CDR3 reads TGTGCCAGCAGTGGACAATACTACGAGCAGTACTTC. Protein sequence: CASSGQYYEQYF.

This chain uses TRBV20-1 with TRBJ2-3; either TRBD1 or TRBD2 may fit D (5 bases each). V lost 1 base, J lost 7 bases, and 12 bases lay in between. Germline lookup yields CDR1 DFQATT and CDR2 SNEGSKA (reference sequence). This CDR3 spans 13 amino acids. CDR3 DNA: TGCAGTGCTAGAGTTACAGGAGGAAATACGCAGTATTTT. Its protein is CSARVTGGNTQYF.

The V call is TRBV29-1, the J call TRBJ2-3; D might be TRBD1 (6 bases). This CDR3 is 13 amino acids long. Trimming left V 4 bases short and J 2 bases short, with 10 bases between. The germline gives CDR1 SQVTM, CDR2 ANQGSEA. CDR3 loop: CSVGNRVTDTQYF. The CDR3 DNA sequence: TGCAGCGTTGGTAACAGGGTCACAGATACGCAGTATTTT.

This rearrangement joins TRBV20-1 to TRBJ2-3; D is possibly TRBD1 (6 bases). Germline values: CDR1 DFQATT, CDR2 SNEGSKA (reference sequence). With 6 bases removed from V and 4 bases from J, the gap between germline ends came to 20 bases. CDR3 length: 15 amino acids. The CDR3 protein is CSAPKRTGQSDTQYF. DNA for the CDR3: TGCAGTGCCCCGAAACGAACAGGGCAATCAGATACGCAGTATTTT.

This chain connects TRBV7-9 to TRBJ2-5; D might be TRBD1 or TRBD2, each matching 6 bases. Between the trimmed V and J ends, which lost 2 bases and 4 bases, there was a span of 14 bases. From germline, CDR1 is SEHNR and CDR2 FQNEAQ (reference sequence). The CDR3 has 15 residues. The CDR3, as DNA: TGTGCCAGCAGCTTAAATACTGGAGGGGGAGAGACCCAGTACTTC. Amino acids: CASSLNTGGGETQYF.

This clonotype has only one observation. V is TRBV5-6 and J is TRBJ2-3; D gene unclear. Germline loops: CDR1 SGHDT, CDR2 YYEEEE. V lost 5 bases and J lost 4, with 11 bases in between. The CDR3 spans 13 residues. In nucleotides, the CDR3 is TGTGCCAGCAGTTCCGTTCCATCAGATACGCAGTATTTT. Its translation: CASSSVPSDTQYF.

The V and J genes are TRBV5-1 and TRBJ1-3; no firm D call. The V gene's germline CDR1 is SGHRS and CDR2 YFSETQ. V lost 4 bases, J lost 7 bases, and 12 bases lay in between. The CDR3 runs 13 residues. The DNA for the CDR3 is TGCGCCAGCAGCCCGGGAATCGGTAACACCATATATTTT. Translated: CASSPGIGNTIYF.

This chain joins TRBV6-2 or TRBV6-3 and TRBJ2-3, with D unresolved. V was clipped by 6 bases and J by 10 bases, with 23 bases between them. Germline CDR1 and CDR2: MNHEY and SVGEGT. This CDR3 spans 15 amino acids. CDR3 protein: CASSTVLRLFPAQYF. DNA of the CDR3: TGTGCCAGCAGCACTGTTTTGCGGCTCTTTCCGGCGCAGTATTTT.

This clonotype turned up a few times. V gene TRBV7-8 combines with J gene TRBJ2-1; D is undetermined. The V end lost 4 bases, the J end lost 2 bases, and 6 bases lay between the germline ends. Looked up from germline, CDR1 is SGHVS and CDR2 is FQNEAQ. This CDR3 comprises 13 residues. CDR3 DNA sequence: TGTGCCAGCAGCTATAGGACCTACAATGAGCAGTTCTTC. Its translation is CASSYRTYNEQFF. Drawing the rest from reference TRBV7-8 and TRBJ2-1, the complete variable domain is GAGVSQSPRYKVAKRGQDVALRCDPISGHVSLFWYQQALGQGPEFLTYFQNEAQLDKSGLPSDRFFAERPEGSVSTLKIQRTQQEDSAVYLCASSYRTYNEQFFGPGTRLTVL.

The V gene is TRBV9, the J gene TRBJ2-3, with D perhaps given as TRBD1 or TRBD2 (5 bases each). The germline CDR1 and CDR2 sequences are SGDLS and YYNGEE. Trimming shortened V by 0 bases and J by 4 bases, and 6 bases separated the two germline ends. This CDR3 has 13 residues. Here the CDR3 reads CASSVGGPDTQYF. As DNA, the CDR3 is TGTGCCAGCAGCGTAGGGGGACCAGATACGCAGTATTTT.

This clonotype was recorded a few times. In DNA, the CDR3 is TGTGCCAGCAGCGTAAGAGCGACTGTGGGGAATGAGCAGTTCTTC. Translated, it gives CASSVRATVGNEQFF. V and J are TRBV9 and TRBJ2-1, with no clear D. Trimming shortened V by 1 base and J by 7 bases, and 15 bases separated the two germline ends. The CDR3 is 15 residues long. The germline gives CDR1 SGDLS, CDR2 YYNGEE. Filled out from reference TRBV9 and TRBJ2-1, the complete variable domain reads DSGVTQTPKHLITATGQRVTLRCSPRSGDLSVYWYQQSLDQGLQFLIQYYNGEERAKGNILERFSAQQFPDLHSELNLSSLELGDSALYFCASSVRATVGNEQFFGPGTRLTVL.

This clonotype was found a few times. The rearrangement joins TRBV11-1 to TRBJ2-2; TRBD1 matches at 10 bases. V was pared by 4 bases and J by 3 bases, with 20 bases of the junction left unmatched. Germline loops: CDR1 SGHAT, CDR2 FQDESV (reference sequence). The CDR3 consists of 21 residues. CDR3 sequence: CASSSSLTGTGENLDTGELFF. The CDR3, as DNA: TGTGCCAGCAGCTCGTCCCTAACCGGGACAGGGGAGAATTTGGACACCGGGGAGCTGTTTTTT.

This clonotype was recorded a few times. V usage is TRBV12-3 or TRBV12-4 and J usage is TRBJ2-7; D assignment may be TRBD1 or TRBD2 (5 bases each). V was pared by 3 bases and J by 2 bases, with 14 bases between. The CDR3 loop spans 15 amino acids. In DNA, the CDR3 is TGTGCCAGCAGTTTCCGGGACGGGCGAACCTACGAGCAGTACTTC. This encodes CASSFRDGRTYEQYF.

This clonotype was recorded many times. V usage is TRBV29-1 and J usage is TRBJ2-5, with 10 bases aligning to TRBD2. V lost 5 bases, J lost 2 bases, and 8 bases stayed unmatched. CDR1 and CDR2 (germline): SQVTM, ANQGSEA. The CDR3 sequence is 15 residues long. Here the CDR3 DNA reads TGCAGCGTTAGGCCTAGCGGGGGCCTTCAAGAGACCCAGTACTTC. Its translation is CSVRPSGGLQETQYF.

This clonotype occurred a few times. CDR3: CASTVTGTGAYEAFF. Written as DNA, the CDR3 is TGCGCCAGCACCGTTACCGGGACAGGGGCCTATGAAGCTTTCTTT. J is TRBJ1-1 and V is TRBV5-1, with TRBD1 matching over 10 bases. Germline V gene lookup returns CDR1 SGHRS and CDR2 YFSETQ. Losses at the gene ends were 6 bases for V and 7 bases for J; bases not matched to a gene: 12. This CDR3 contains 15 residues.

This clonotype was recorded at least ten times. The chain has TRBV5-1 and TRBJ2-1; tentative D call: TRBD2 (5 bases). The CDR3 is made up of 13 amino acids. V was clipped by 0 bases and J by 8 bases, with 9 bases between them. Germline assignment: CDR1 SGHRS and CDR2 YFSETQ. The CDR3 DNA follows: TGCGCCAGCAGCTTGGAGTCGGGATATGAGCAGTTCTTC. It specifies CASSLESGYEQFF.

The chain has TRBV3-1 and TRBJ1-4, with 8 bases identical to TRBD1. There are 14 residues in the CDR3. The V gene's germline CDR1 is LGHDT and CDR2 YNNKEL (reference sequence). Unmatched junction bases numbered 9, after V lost 4 bases and J lost 11 bases. CDR3 bases: TGTGCCAGCAGCCTGATTCTGACAGGGGCGAAACTGTTTTTT. It is translated as CASSLILTGAKLFF. The variable domain in full, with the rest retrieved from reference TRBV3-1 and TRBJ1-4, is DTAVSQTPKYLVTQMGNDKSIKCEQNLGHDTMYWYKQDSKKFLKIMFSYNNKELIINETVPNRFSPKSPDKAHLNLHINSLELGDSAVYFCASSLILTGAKLFFGSGTQLSVL.

V usage is TRBV11-2 and J usage is TRBJ2-7; D might be TRBD2 (6 bases). Trimming stripped 0 bases from V and 0 bases from J, with 12 bases between. Germline V lookup: CDR1 SGHAT, CDR2 FQNNGV. This CDR3 has 16 amino acids. CDR3 sequence reads: CASSLEGGPDSYEQYF. In DNA form, the CDR3 reads TGTGCCAGCAGCTTAGAGGGGGGTCCAGACTCCTACGAGCAGTACTTC.

The chain employs TRBV20-1 and TRBJ2-4; D gene ambiguous. Germline V CDR1 and CDR2: DFQATT, SNEGSKA (reference sequence). The CDR3 loop spans 11 amino acids. V dropped 5 bases and J dropped 8 bases, with 10 bases sitting between them. The CDR3 reads CSAWDRDIQYF. DNA of the CDR3: TGCAGTGCTTGGGATAGGGACATTCAGTACTTC.

This chain links TRBV21-1 with TRBJ2-5; TRBD2, as called in the table, went unchecked against the DNA. TRBV21-1 is classified as a pseudogene. The CDR3 covers 15 residues. DNA of the CDR3: TGTGCCAGCATCGTGGGCCCAAGTCGATCAGAGACCCAGTACTTC. Protein product: CASIVGPSRSETQYF.

The chain combines TRBV4-1 with TRBJ2-3; D not resolved. Germline CDR1 and CDR2: MGHRA and YSYEKL. V lost 0 bases to trimming and J lost 6 bases, with 22 bases between them. The CDR3 extends over 18 amino acids. In DNA form, the CDR3 reads TGCGCCAGCAGCCAAGAGGCGAGTGGGGTTACGTTAGGGGATACGCAGTATTTT. It codes for CASSQEASGVTLGDTQYF.